Below, one T cell receptor beta chain is given with its context. The antigen is undetermined. These data originate in a study of cytomegalovirus exposure and HLA in healthy donors. Study as a whole: A preliminary data release comprised around 85 million unique TCRs obtained from HLA-typed donors. The study's findings and limits: Within an earlier analysis, most TCR beta V segments proved productive either about 90% or about 30% of the time. Presence/absence analyses assumed roughly uniform sequencing depth across donors.

PCR amplification relied on 60 Vbeta primers (plus 13 Jbeta primers). Measured with immunoSEQ multiplex PCR; TCRdb has only the in-frame clones, and not every one. The sample has roughly 130,000 clones, 80% seen once; the top ten hold around 3%. The CDR3 is 20 residues long. The V end lost 2 bases, the J end lost 4 bases, and 26 bases lay between the germline ends. The germline CDR1 and CDR2 sequences are SGHVS and FQNEAQ. This TCR was sampled from a male donor in good health and CMV-seronegative. The chain links TRBV7-8 to TRBJ1-4; no clear D. The sample was PBMCs. The DNA for the CDR3 is TGTGCCAGCAGCTTACTCCCGGGATCAAAAGGGATAAAAGATAATGAAAAACTGTTTTTT. It codes for CASSLLPGSKGIKDNEKLFF. The complete variable domain, with remaining parts taken from reference TRBV7-8 and TRBJ1-4, reads GAGVSQSPRYKVAKRGQDVALRCDPISGHVSLFWYQQALGQGPEFLTYFQNEAQLDKSGLPSDRFFAERPEGSVSTLKIQRTQQEDSAVYLCASSLLPGSKGIKDNEKLFFGSGTQLSVL.